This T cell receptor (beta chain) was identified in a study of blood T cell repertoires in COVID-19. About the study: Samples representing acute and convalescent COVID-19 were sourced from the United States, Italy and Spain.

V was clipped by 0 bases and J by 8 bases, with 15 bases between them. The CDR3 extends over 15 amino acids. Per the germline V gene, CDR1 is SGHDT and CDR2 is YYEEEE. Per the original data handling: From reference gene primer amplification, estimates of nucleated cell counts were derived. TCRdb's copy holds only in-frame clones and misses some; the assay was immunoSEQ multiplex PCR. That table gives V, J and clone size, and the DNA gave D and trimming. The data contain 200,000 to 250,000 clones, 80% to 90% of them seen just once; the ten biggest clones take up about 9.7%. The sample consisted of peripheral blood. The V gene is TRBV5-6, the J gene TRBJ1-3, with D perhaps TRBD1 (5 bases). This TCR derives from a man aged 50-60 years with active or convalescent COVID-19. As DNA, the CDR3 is TGTGCCAGCAGCTTGGGGGCAGGGACGGGAGACACCATATATTTT. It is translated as CASSLGAGTGDTIYF.